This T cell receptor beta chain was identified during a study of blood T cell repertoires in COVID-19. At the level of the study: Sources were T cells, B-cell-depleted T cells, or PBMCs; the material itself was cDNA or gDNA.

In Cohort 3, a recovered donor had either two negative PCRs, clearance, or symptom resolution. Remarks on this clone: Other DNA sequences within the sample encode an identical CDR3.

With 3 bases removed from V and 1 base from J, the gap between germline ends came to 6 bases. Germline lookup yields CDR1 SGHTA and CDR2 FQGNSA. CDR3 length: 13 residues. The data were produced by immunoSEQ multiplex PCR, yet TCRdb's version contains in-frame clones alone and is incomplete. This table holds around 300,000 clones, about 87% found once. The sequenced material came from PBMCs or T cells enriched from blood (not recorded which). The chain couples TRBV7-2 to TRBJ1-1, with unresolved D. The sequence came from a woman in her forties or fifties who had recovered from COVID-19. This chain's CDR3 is CASSFQWNTEAFF. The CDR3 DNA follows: TGTGCCAGCAGCTTCCAGTGGAACACTGAAGCTTTCTTT.